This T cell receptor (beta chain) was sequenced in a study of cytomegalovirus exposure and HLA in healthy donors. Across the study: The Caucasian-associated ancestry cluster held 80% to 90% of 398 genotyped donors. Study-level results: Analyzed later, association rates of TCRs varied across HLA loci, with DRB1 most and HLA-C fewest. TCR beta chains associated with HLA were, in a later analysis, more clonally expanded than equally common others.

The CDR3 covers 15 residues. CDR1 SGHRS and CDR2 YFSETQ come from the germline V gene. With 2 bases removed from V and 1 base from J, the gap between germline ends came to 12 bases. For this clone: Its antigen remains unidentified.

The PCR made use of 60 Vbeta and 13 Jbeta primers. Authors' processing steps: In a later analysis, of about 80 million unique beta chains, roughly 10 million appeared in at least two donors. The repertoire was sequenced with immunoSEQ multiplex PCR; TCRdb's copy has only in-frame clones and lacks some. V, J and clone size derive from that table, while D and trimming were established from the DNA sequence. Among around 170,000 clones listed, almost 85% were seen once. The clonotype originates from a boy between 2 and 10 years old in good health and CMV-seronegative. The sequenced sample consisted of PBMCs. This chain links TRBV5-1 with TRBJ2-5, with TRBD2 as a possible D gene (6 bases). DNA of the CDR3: TGCGCCAGCAGCTTTAGCTGGGGACTCCAAGAGACCCAGTACTTC. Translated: CASSFSWGLQETQYF.